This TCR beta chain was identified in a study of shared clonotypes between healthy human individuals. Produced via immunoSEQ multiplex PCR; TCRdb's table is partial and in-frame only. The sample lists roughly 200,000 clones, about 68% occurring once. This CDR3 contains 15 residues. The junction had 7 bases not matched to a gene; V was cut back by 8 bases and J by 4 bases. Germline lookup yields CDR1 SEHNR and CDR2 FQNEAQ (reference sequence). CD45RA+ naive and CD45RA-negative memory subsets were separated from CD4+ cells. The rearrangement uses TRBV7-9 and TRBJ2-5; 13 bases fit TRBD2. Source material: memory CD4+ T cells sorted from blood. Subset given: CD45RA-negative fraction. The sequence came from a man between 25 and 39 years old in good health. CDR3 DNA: TGTGCCAGCTCCCCGGGACTAGCGGGATTAGAGACCCAGTACTTC. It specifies CASSPGLAGLETQYF.